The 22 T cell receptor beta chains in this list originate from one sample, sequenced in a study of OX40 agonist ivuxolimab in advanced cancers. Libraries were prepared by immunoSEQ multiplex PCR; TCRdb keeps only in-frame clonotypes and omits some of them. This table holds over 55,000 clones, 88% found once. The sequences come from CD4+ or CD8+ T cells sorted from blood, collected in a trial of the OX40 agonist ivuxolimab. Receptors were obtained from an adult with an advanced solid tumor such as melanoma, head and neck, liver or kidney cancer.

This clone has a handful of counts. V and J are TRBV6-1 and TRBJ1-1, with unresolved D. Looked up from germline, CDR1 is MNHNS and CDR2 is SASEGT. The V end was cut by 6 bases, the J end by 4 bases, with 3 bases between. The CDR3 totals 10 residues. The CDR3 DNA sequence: TGTGCCAGCAGAATCACTGAAGCTTTCTTT. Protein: CASRITEAFF.

CDR3 nucleotides: TGTGCCAGCAGTTTACCTAACACTGAAGCTTTCTTT. As protein: CASSLPNTEAFF. The chain links TRBV27 to TRBJ1-1; D gene ambiguous. V dropped 2 bases and J dropped 2 bases, with 3 bases sitting between them. This CDR3 is 12 amino acids long. The germline V gene encodes CDR1 MNHEY and CDR2 SMNVEV (reference sequence).

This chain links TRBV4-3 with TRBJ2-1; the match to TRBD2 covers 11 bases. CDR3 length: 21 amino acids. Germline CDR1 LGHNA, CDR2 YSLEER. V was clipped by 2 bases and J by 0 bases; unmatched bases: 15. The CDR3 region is CASSQISVTSGKGSSYNEQFF. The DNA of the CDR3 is TGCGCCAGCAGCCAAATTTCGGTGACTAGCGGGAAGGGGAGCTCCTACAATGAGCAGTTCTTC.

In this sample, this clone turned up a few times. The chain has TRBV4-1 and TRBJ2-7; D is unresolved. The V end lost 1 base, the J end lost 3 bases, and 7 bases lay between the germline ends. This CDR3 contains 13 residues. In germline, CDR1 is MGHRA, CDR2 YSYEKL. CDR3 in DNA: TGCGCCAGCAGCCAAGGACCGGGCTACGAGCAGTACGTC. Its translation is CASSQGPGYEQYV.

The CDR3 loop is CASTWAGLSGEQYF. CDR3 in DNA: TGTGCCAGCACCTGGGCGGGGTTGTCGGGCGAGCAGTACTTC. The chain carries TRBV28 and TRBJ2-7, with D maybe TRBD2 (6 bases). V lost 7 bases and J 6 bases, leaving 19 bases between the germline ends. Per the germline V gene, CDR1 is MDHEN and CDR2 is SYDVKM. The CDR3 is 14 residues long.

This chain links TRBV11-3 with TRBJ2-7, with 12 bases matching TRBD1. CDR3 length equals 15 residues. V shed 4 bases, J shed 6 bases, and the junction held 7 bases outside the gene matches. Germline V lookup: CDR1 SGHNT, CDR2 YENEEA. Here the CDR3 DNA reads TGTGCCAGCAGCTATTACCGGGACAGGGGGCTCGAGCAGTACTTC. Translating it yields CASSYYRDRGLEQYF.

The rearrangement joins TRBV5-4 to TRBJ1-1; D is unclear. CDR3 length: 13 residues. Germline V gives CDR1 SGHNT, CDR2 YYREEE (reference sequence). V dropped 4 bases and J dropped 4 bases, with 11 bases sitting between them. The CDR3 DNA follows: TGTGCCAGCAGCCGGGCCGGAGGCACTGAAGCTTTCTTT. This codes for CASSRAGGTEAFF.

CDR3 in amino acids: CASSPTSGGARETQYF. The DNA for the CDR3 is TGTGCCAGCAGCCCAACATCCGGAGGGGCGCGGGAGACCCAGTACTTC. The chain recombines TRBV5-6 with TRBJ2-5; maybe TRBD2 (6 bases). The CDR3 is 16 residues long. The V gene lost 4 bases and the J gene lost 5 bases, with 21 bases spanning the gap. The germline CDR1 and CDR2 sequences are SGHDT and YYEEEE. The variable domain in full, with the rest retrieved from reference TRBV5-6 and TRBJ2-5, is DAGVTQSPTHLIKTRGQQVTLRCSPKSGHDTVSWYQQALGQGPQFIFQYYEEEERQRGNFPDRFSGHQFPNYSSELNVNALLLGDSALYLCASSPTSGGARETQYFGPGTRLLVL.

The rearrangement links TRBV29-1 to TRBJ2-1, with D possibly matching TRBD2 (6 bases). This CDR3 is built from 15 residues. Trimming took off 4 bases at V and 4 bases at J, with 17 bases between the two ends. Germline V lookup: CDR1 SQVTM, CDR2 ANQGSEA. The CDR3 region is CSVVPAGLGYNEQFF. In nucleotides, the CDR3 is TGCAGCGTTGTTCCAGCGGGCCTGGGGTACAATGAGCAGTTCTTC.

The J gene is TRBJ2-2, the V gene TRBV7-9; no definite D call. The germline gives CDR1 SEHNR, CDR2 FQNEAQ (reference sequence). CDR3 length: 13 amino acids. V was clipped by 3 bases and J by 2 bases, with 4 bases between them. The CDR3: CASSFSNTGELFF. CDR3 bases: TGTGCCAGCAGCTTCAGTAACACCGGGGAGCTGTTTTTT.

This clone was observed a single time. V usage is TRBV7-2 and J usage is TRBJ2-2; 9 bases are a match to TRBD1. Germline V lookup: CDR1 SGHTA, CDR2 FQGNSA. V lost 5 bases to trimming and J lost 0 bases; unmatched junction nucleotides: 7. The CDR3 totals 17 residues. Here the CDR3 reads CASSTYRGPSNTGELFF. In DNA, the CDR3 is TGTGCCAGCAGCACTTACAGGGGGCCTTCGAACACCGGGGAGCTGTTTTTT.

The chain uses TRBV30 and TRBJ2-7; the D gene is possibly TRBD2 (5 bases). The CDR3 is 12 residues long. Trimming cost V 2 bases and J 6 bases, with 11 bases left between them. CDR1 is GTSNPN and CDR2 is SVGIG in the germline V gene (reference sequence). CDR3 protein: CAWSSARAEQYF. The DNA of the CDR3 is TGTGCCTGGAGTTCTGCGAGGGCCGAGCAGTACTTC.

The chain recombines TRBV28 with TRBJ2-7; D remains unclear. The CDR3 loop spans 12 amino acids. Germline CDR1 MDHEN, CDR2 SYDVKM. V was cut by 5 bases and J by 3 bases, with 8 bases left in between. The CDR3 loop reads CASSSSDYEQYV. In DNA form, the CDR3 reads TGTGCCAGCAGTAGCAGCGACTACGAGCAGTACGTC.

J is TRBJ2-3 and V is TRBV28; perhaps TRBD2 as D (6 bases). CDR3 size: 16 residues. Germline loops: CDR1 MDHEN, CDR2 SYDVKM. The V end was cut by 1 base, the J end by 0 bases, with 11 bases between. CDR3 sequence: CASSLSGGTSTDTQYF. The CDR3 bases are TGTGCCAGCAGTTTATCCGGGGGAACTAGCACAGATACGCAGTATTTT. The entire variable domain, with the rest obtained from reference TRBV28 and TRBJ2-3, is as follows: DVKVTQSSRYLVKRTGEKVFLECVQDMDHENMFWYRQDPGLGLRLIYFSYDVKMKEKGDIPEGYSVSREKKERFSLILESASTNQTSMYLCASSLSGGTSTDTQYFGPGTRLTVL.

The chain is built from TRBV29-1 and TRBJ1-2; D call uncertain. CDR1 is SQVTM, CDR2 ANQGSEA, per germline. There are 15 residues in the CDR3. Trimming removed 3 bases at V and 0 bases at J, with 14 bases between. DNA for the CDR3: TGCAGCGTTGAGTGGGCAGGTCTTACTAACTATGGCTACACCTTC. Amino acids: CSVEWAGLTNYGYTF.

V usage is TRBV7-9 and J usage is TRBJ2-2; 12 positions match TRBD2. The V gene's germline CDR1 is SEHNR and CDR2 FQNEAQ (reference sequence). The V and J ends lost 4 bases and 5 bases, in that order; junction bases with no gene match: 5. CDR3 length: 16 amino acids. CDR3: CASSWTSGMGTGELFF. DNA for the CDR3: TGTGCCAGCAGCTGGACTAGCGGGATGGGTACCGGGGAGCTGTTTTTT.

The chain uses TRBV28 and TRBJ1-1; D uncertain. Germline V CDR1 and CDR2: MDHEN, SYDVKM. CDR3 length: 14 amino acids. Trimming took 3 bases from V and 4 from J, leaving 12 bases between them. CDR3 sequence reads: CASSLARGSTEAFF. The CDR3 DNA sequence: TGTGCCAGCAGTTTGGCGCGAGGGAGCACTGAAGCTTTCTTT. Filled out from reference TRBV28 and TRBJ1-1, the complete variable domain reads DVKVTQSSRYLVKRTGEKVFLECVQDMDHENMFWYRQDPGLGLRLIYFSYDVKMKEKGDIPEGYSVSREKKERFSLILESASTNQTSMYLCASSLARGSTEAFFGQGTRLTVV.

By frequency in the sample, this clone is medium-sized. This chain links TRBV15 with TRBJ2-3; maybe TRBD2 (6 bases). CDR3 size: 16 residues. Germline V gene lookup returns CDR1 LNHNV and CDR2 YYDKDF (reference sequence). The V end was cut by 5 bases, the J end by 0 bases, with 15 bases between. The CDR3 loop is CATSPTPGVSTDTQYF. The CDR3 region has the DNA TGTGCCACCAGCCCGACCCCGGGAGTTAGCACAGATACGCAGTATTTT.

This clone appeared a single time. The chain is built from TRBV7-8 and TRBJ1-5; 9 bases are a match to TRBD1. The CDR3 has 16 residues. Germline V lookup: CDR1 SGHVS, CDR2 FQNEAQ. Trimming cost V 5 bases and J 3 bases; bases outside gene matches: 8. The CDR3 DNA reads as TGTGCCAGCAGCCAACGGACAGGGGCTCTCAATCAGCCCCAGCATTTT. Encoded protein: CASSQRTGALNQPQHF.

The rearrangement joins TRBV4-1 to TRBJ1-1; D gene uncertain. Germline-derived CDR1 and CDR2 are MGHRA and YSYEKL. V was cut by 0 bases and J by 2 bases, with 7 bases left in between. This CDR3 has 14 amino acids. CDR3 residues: CASSQDGSNTEAFF. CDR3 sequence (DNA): TGCGCCAGCAGCCAAGATGGATCAAACACTGAAGCTTTCTTT.

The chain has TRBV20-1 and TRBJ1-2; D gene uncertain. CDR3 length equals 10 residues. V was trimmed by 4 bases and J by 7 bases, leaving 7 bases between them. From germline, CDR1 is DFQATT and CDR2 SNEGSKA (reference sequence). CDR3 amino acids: CSATELGYTF. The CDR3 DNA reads TGCAGTGCTACCGAACTTGGCTACACCTTC.

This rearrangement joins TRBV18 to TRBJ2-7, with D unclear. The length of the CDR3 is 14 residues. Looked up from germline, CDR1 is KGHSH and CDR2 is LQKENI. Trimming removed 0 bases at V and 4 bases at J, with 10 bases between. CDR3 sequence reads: CASSPPLQPYEQYV. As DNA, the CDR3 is TGTGCCAGCTCACCACCTTTACAGCCATACGAGCAGTACGTC.